This TCR beta chain was sequenced in a study of OX40 agonist ivuxolimab in advanced cancers. Study-wide points: Low clonal expansion, among the lowest seen, marked partial responders at 0.1-3.0 mg/kg. Also present in some nonresponders was a low level of normalized T-cell clonal expansion. Circulating CD4+ and CD8+ T cells showed clonal expansion by week 6 at 0.1 to 3.0 mg/kg.

Some clones are missing from TCRdb's copy, which holds only in-frame ones; the method was immunoSEQ multiplex PCR. The sample has about 87,000 clones; around four fifths are singletons. Concerning this clone itself: Its antigen is as yet unknown.

The sample in question was CD4+ or CD8+ T cells sorted from blood, obtained in a trial of the OX40 agonist ivuxolimab. The TCR originated in an adult with an advanced solid tumor such as melanoma, head and neck, liver or kidney cancer.

CDR3 protein: CASSQALAGGRNNEQFF. In DNA, the CDR3 is TGCGCCAGCAGCCAAGCCTTAGCGGGGGGTAGAAACAATGAGCAGTTCTTC. The rearrangement uses TRBV4-3 and TRBJ2-1; 10 nucleotides agree with TRBD2. J lost 5 bases, V lost 1 base, and 8 bases had no gene match. Looked up from germline, CDR1 is LGHNA and CDR2 is YSLEER. There are 17 residues in the CDR3.